This entry is about one T cell receptor (beta chain). What it binds is not known. Trimming shortened V by 1 base and J by 0 bases, and 10 bases separated the two germline ends. CDR3 size: 15 residues. The germline V gene has CDR1 SGHAT and CDR2 FQNNGV. Primers: 60 Vbeta forward and 13 Jbeta reverse. Measured with immunoSEQ multiplex PCR; TCRdb has only the in-frame clones, and not every one. The table records 100,000 to 150,000 clones, approximately 75% of them present only once. This sample was taken from a study of cytomegalovirus exposure and HLA in healthy donors. Study-wide findings and caveats: The study carried out a later analysis of TCR beta sequences. It associated 15,000 to 20,000 of them with specific HLA alleles at a false discovery rate of 0.05. Among TCR beta chains, those listed as cytomegalovirus-associated numbered 164. Across HLA loci, a later analysis found differing TCR association rates, with DRB1 most and HLA-C fewest. Follow-up analysis later connected one missense variant in DCLRE1C with trimming of TCR beta V- and J-genes.

J is TRBJ2-7 and V is TRBV11-2; TRBD1 is a possible D gene (6 bases). The receptor was isolated from a man aged 45-60 years in good health and CMV-seropositive. Sequenced sample: PBMCs. The CDR3 here is CASSLATGSSYEQYF. CDR3 DNA sequence: TGTGCCAGCAGCTTAGCAACAGGGTCCTCCTACGAGCAGTACTTC. The full variable domain, in which reference TRBV11-2 and TRBJ2-7 provide the parts outside the CDR3, is EAGVAQSPRYKIIEKRQSVAFWCNPISGHATLYWYQQILGQGPKLLIQFQNNGVVDDSQLPKDRFSAERLKGVDSTLKIQPAKLEDSAVYLCASSLATGSSYEQYFGPGTRLTVT.